Shown below are 27 T cell receptor beta chains from a single sample sequenced in a study of T cell repertoires in ileal Crohn's disease. Time point given: neoterminal ileum biopsy at postoperative endoscopy, about 6 months after surgery. The table came from immunoSEQ multiplex PCR; TCRdb's copy has only in-frame clones and leaves some out. The sample carries fewer than 4,500 clones, roughly 70% recorded once. The source material was ileal tissue. These receptors all come from an adult with Crohn's disease.

The chain carries TRBV4-3 and TRBJ1-6; D uncertain. There are 15 residues in the CDR3. Germline CDR1 and CDR2: LGHNA and YSLEER. V was pared by 2 bases and J by 6 bases, with 11 bases between. The chain's CDR3 is CASSQKSAVNSPLHF. The CDR3, as DNA: TGCGCCAGCAGCCAAAAGTCGGCGGTTAATTCACCCCTCCACTTT.

J is TRBJ2-2 and V is TRBV4-2, with a weak D call TRBD2 (5 bases). Germline V gives CDR1 LGHNA, CDR2 YNFKEQ. The CDR3 length is 14 residues. Deletions cut 5 bases from V and 6 bases from J, with 13 bases between. Here the CDR3 DNA reads TGTGCCAGCAGCTCCGGGGTGGCCGCCGGGGAGCTGTTTTTT. As protein: CASSSGVAAGELFF.

This clone was recorded a few times. The chain joins TRBV12-5 to TRBJ2-7; 13 bases are shared with TRBD2. V gave up 5 bases and J gave up 2 bases; unmatched junction bases: 15. Germline CDR1 is LGHNT and CDR2 is FRNRAP. The CDR3 loop spans 19 amino acids. CDR3 DNA: TGTGCTAGTGGTCGCCCGGTGGCAGGGACTAGCGGGATGACCTACGAGCAGTACTTC. It is translated as CASGRPVAGTSGMTYEQYF.

This clone was observed a handful of times. This chain links TRBV5-6 with TRBJ1-6; a possible D gene is TRBD1 (5 bases). This CDR3 has 15 amino acids. Germline values: CDR1 SGHDT, CDR2 YYEEEE. V gave up 4 bases and J gave up 5 bases, with 13 bases separating them. In DNA form, the CDR3 reads TGTGCCAGCAGCCCGACAGTCCCTAATAATTCACCCCTCCACTTT. Its translation is CASSPTVPNNSPLHF. Complete variable domain (other parts from reference TRBV5-6 and TRBJ1-6): DAGVTQSPTHLIKTRGQQVTLRCSPKSGHDTVSWYQQALGQGPQFIFQYYEEEERQRGNFPDRFSGHQFPNYSSELNVNALLLGDSALYLCASSPTVPNNSPLHFGNGTRLTVT.

The rearrangement uses TRBV7-3 and TRBJ2-5; maybe TRBD1 (6 bases). Germline V gene lookup returns CDR1 SGHTA and CDR2 FQGTGA. The CDR3 totals 16 residues. V shed 3 bases and J shed 5 bases, with 19 bases lying between them. The CDR3 spells CASSLGEYRVGETQYF. As DNA, the CDR3 is TGTGCCAGCAGCTTGGGGGAATACAGGGTGGGGGAGACCCAGTACTTC.

The chain employs TRBV29-1 and TRBJ2-3; D is perhaps TRBD1 (6 bases). The CDR3 length is 13 residues. Trimming stripped 7 bases from V and 6 bases from J, with 17 bases between. CDR1 is SQVTM and CDR2 is ANQGSEA in the germline V gene. This CDR3 is CSAKDRGRDTQYF. For the CDR3, the DNA is TGCAGCGCCAAGGACAGAGGCAGGGATACGCAGTATTTT.

V is TRBV7-6 and J is TRBJ1-6; D call uncertain. The CDR3 runs to 18 residues. V was cut by 0 bases and J by 5 bases, with 17 bases left in between. Germline loops: CDR1 SGHVS, CDR2 FNYEAQ. CDR3 sequence: CASSLAEGNKLNNSPLHF. DNA of the CDR3: TGTGCCAGCAGCTTAGCGGAGGGAAACAAGCTAAATAATTCACCCCTCCACTTT.

This clone was found a few times. V and J are TRBV19 and TRBJ2-3; D perhaps matches TRBD2 (6 bases). The CDR3 covers 16 residues. The germline CDR1 and CDR2 sequences are LNHDA and SQIVND (reference sequence). The ends were cut back, 4 bases at V and 4 bases at J, with 18 bases in the middle. CDR3 nucleotide sequence: TGTGCCAGTAGTACTTCACGGTCCTGGGGGGCAGATACGCAGTATTTT. The encoded protein is CASSTSRSWGADTQYF.

The chain employs TRBV19 and TRBJ2-7; 7 bases are shared with TRBD1. The germline gives CDR1 LNHDA, CDR2 SQIVND (reference sequence). The CDR3 has 14 residues. The trim removed 5 bases at V and 1 base at J, leaving 5 bases unmatched. CDR3 in DNA: TGTGCCAGTAGTCAAGCAGGGGGATCCTACGAGCAGTACTTC. This sequence encodes CASSQAGGSYEQYF.

The chain carries TRBV30 and TRBJ2-1, with 10 nucleotides matching TRBD2. V trimming: 3 bases; J trimming: 3 bases; junction bases outside the gene matches: 5. Per germline, CDR1 GTSNPN and CDR2 SVGIG (reference sequence). The CDR3 covers 15 residues. Here the CDR3 DNA reads TGTGCCTGGAGGGCACTAGCGGGGCTCTACAATGAGCAGTTCTTC. This sequence encodes CAWRALAGLYNEQFF.

The chain recombines TRBV11-1 with TRBJ2-3; the D gene is possibly TRBD1 (6 bases). Germline CDR1 is SGHAT and CDR2 is FQDESV (reference sequence). V lost 6 bases to trimming and J lost 1 base, with 14 bases between them. The length of the CDR3 is 15 residues. The CDR3 here is CASSPRDIGTDTQYF. CDR3 DNA: TGTGCCAGCAGTCCCCGGGACATAGGCACAGATACGCAGTATTTT. Full variable domain (missing parts from reference TRBV11-1 and TRBJ2-3): EAEVAQSPRYKITEKSQAVAFWCDPISGHATLYWYRQILGQGPELLVQFQDESVVDDSQLPKDRFSAERLKGVDSTLKIQPAELGDSAMYLCASSPRDIGTDTQYFGPGTRLTVL.

The DNA for the CDR3 is TGTGCCAGCAGCAAACTAGCGGGACACCACTACGAGCAGTACTTC. Its protein is CASSKLAGHHYEQYF. This sequence joins TRBV21-1 and TRBJ2-7; the table gives TRBD2 as D, unverified against the DNA. TRBV21-1 is described as a pseudogene. The CDR3 is made up of 15 amino acids.

This chain joins TRBV9 and TRBJ2-2; the match to TRBD1 covers 12 bases. The CDR3 has 16 amino acids. Germline V gene sequence: CDR1 SGDLS, CDR2 YYNGEE. V trimming: 2 bases; J trimming: 5 bases; junction bases outside the gene matches: 4. The CDR3 is CASSVGTGGLTGELFF. CDR3 DNA: TGTGCCAGCAGCGTTGGGACAGGGGGCTTAACCGGGGAGCTGTTTTTT.

The V and J genes are TRBV21-1 and TRBJ1-2. TRBV21-1 constitutes a pseudogene. The CDR3 extends over 14 amino acids. CDR3 sequence (DNA): TGTGCCAGCAGCGTCAACACGTCCACTATTGGCTACACCTTC. It translates to CASSVNTSTIGYTF.

The rearrangement uses TRBV11-3 and TRBJ2-5, with D possibly TRBD1 on 6 matching bases. The end of the DNA aligns better with TRBJ2-7, so the J call may be wrong. This CDR3 is built from 13 residues. CDR1 is SGHNT and CDR2 is YENEEA in the germline V gene. CDR3 in DNA: TGTGCCAGCAGCCCGGGACAAACCTACGAGCAGTACTTC. Its protein is CASSPGQTYEQYF.

The chain employs TRBV7-7 and TRBJ2-1, with D perhaps matching TRBD1 (6 bases). CDR1 and CDR2 from the germline V gene are SSHAT and FNYEAQ (reference sequence). This CDR3 is built from 15 residues. V shed 5 bases and J shed 6 bases, with 17 bases lying between them. CDR3 region: CASSPDRWRPNEQFF. The CDR3 nucleotides read TGTGCCAGCAGCCCGGACAGATGGAGGCCCAATGAGCAGTTCTTC.

The chain is built from TRBV29-1 and TRBJ1-2; TRBD1 agrees at 8 bases. Germline V CDR1 and CDR2: SQVTM, ANQGSEA. The trim removed 0 bases at V and 6 bases at J, leaving 3 bases unmatched. This CDR3 spans 13 amino acids. CDR3 protein: CSVEDGQGDGYTF. DNA for the CDR3: TGCAGCGTTGAAGATGGACAGGGTGATGGCTACACCTTC.

This clone was seen a few times. The chain has TRBV7-3 and TRBJ2-3, with 8 bases matching TRBD2. The length of the CDR3 is 17 residues. CDR1 is SGHTA and CDR2 is FQGTGA in the germline V gene. V was clipped by 1 base and J by 3 bases; unmatched bases: 9. The CDR3, as DNA: TGTGCCAGCAGCTTAAACCCGAGCGGGAGTAAAACAGATACGCAGTATTTT. This encodes CASSLNPSGSKTDTQYF.

This clone is large. Other DNA sequences of this sample code for an identical CDR3. V usage is TRBV5-4 and J usage is TRBJ2-2, with D hard to call. Germline-derived CDR1 and CDR2 are SGHNT and YYREEE (reference sequence). The CDR3 contains 14 residues. Trimming stripped 4 bases from V and 4 bases from J, with 11 bases between. CDR3 region: CASSPGVSTGELFF. In DNA, the CDR3 is TGTGCCAGCAGCCCGGGTGTCTCCACCGGGGAGCTGTTTTTT. The full variable domain, in which reference TRBV5-4 and TRBJ2-2 provide the parts outside the CDR3, is ETGVTQSPTHLIKTRGQQVTLRCSSQSGHNTVSWYQQALGQGPQFIFQYYREEENGRGNFPPRFSGLQFPNYSSELNVNALELDDSALYLCASSPGVSTGELFFGEGSRLTVL.

This sequence joins TRBV6-1 and TRBJ2-5, with D possibly being TRBD1 (6 bases). Germline values: CDR1 MNHNS, CDR2 SASEGT. V lost 7 bases and J lost 5, with 14 bases in between. The CDR3 covers 13 residues. In DNA form, the CDR3 reads TGTGCCAGCACTTGGTCAGGGGAGGAGACCCAGTACTTC. It encodes CASTWSGEETQYF.

With regard to this clone: This same CDR3 is encoded by further DNA sequences in the sample. The genes are TRBV7-3 and TRBJ2-3; 8 nucleotides line up with TRBD2. The V gene's germline CDR1 is SGHTA and CDR2 FQGTGA. The trim removed 1 base at V and 1 base at J, leaving 7 bases unmatched. The CDR3 length is 17 residues. Here the CDR3 DNA reads TGTGCCAGCAGCTTAAACCCTAGCGGGTCGGGCACAGATACGCAGTATTTT. As protein: CASSLNPSGSGTDTQYF.

This sequence joins TRBV12-5 and TRBJ1-6, with D possibly matching TRBD1 (5 bases). The length of the CDR3 is 20 residues. Germline CDR1 is LGHNT and CDR2 is FRNRAP. V gave up 0 bases and J gave up 8 bases, with 26 bases separating them. This CDR3 is CASGLVVSRQRPEADSPLHF. The DNA for the CDR3 is TGTGCTAGTGGTTTGGTAGTAAGTAGACAGCGCCCAGAGGCTGATTCACCCCTCCACTTT.

The chain recombines TRBV7-9 with TRBJ1-1; no clear D. Per germline, CDR1 SEHNR and CDR2 FQNEAQ (reference sequence). The V and J ends lost 3 bases and 6 bases respectively, with 11 bases between them. This CDR3 contains 13 residues. The CDR3 here is CASSLVGSPEAFF. In nucleotides, the CDR3 is TGTGCCAGCAGCTTGGTGGGGAGCCCTGAAGCTTTCTTT.

The chain is built from TRBV5-6 and TRBJ1-5, with TRBD1 matching over 7 bases. Germline assignment: CDR1 SGHDT and CDR2 YYEEEE. J was trimmed by 6 bases and V by 3 bases; bases with no gene match: 6. The CDR3 spans 14 residues. The CDR3 sequence is CASSYERGRQPQHF. DNA for the CDR3: TGTGCCAGCAGCTACGAAAGGGGGCGTCAGCCCCAGCATTTT.

This chain uses TRBV6-5 with TRBJ2-7; D unclear. This CDR3 has 13 residues. Per germline, CDR1 MNHEY and CDR2 SVGAGI. Trimming removed 7 bases at V and 3 bases at J, with 13 bases between. The CDR3 sequence: CASTTRVGYEQYF. The CDR3 DNA follows: TGTGCCAGCACTACTCGAGTTGGCTACGAGCAGTACTTC.

Regarding this clone: At one boundary the junction diverges from the germline segment, which might be a read error. The chain is built from TRBV7-7 and TRBJ2-7; 10 bases align to TRBD1. The germline CDR1 and CDR2 sequences are SSHAT and FNYEAQ (reference sequence). The CDR3 contains 15 residues. DNA for the CDR3: TGTGCTAGCAGCTCCGGGACAGGGGCGAACTACGAGCAGTACTTC. Translation: CASSSGTGANYEQYF.

The rearrangement joins TRBV11-1 to TRBJ2-4, with a weak D call TRBD1 (6 bases). The CDR3 is 16 residues long. The V end was cut by 5 bases, the J end by 0 bases, with 14 bases between. Germline CDR1 SGHAT, CDR2 FQDESV (reference sequence). The CDR3 DNA reads as TGTGCCAGCAGCCAAAGGGGGAAACTAGCCAAAAACATTCAGTACTTC. Protein: CASSQRGKLAKNIQYF. Filled out from reference TRBV11-1 and TRBJ2-4, the complete variable domain reads EAEVAQSPRYKITEKSQAVAFWCDPISGHATLYWYRQILGQGPELLVQFQDESVVDDSQLPKDRFSAERLKGVDSTLKIQPAELGDSAMYLCASSQRGKLAKNIQYFGAGTRLSVL.